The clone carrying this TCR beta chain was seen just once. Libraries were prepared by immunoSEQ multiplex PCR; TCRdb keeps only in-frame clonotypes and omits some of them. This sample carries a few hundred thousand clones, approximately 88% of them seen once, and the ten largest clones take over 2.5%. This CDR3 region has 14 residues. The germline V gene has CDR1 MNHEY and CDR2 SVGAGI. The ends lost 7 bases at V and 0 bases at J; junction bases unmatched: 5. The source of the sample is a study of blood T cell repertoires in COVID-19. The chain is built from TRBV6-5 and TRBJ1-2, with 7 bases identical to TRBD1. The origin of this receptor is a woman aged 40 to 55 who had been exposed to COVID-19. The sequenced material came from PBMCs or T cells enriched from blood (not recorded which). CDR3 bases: TGTGCCAGCAAACCGGGACAGTCTAACTATGGCTACACCTTC. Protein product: CASKPGQSNYGYTF.